This T cell receptor beta chain was captured by sequencing in a study of persistence of HIV-infected CD4 T cells (dated by TCRdb to about 2020). Looking at the study overall: Participants had been on suppressive ART for a median of around 8 years. Proviral sequencing was used to assess clonality among infected cells, whereas TCRbeta sequencing gauged the clonality of all cells within each sorted population. For the TCR cluster analysis across participants, eight or nine participants were included for CMV and more than five participants for Gag. Peripheral blood samples of up to about 180 mL were obtained at multiple time points, with the exception of two participants, for whom leukapheresis was performed at a single time point. The study isolated CMV- and HIV-1 Gag-responding CD4+ T cells from ART-treated individuals to examine antigen-driven clonal expansion of HIV-1-infected cells. Anti-CD3/anti-CD28 stimulation activated a higher proportion of cells, with a lower memory fraction, than antigen stimulation. General study outcomes and caveats: Few individuals were included in the study, and only a limited range of antigens was tested. Enrichment of degenerate expanded CDR3beta sequences was found in antigen-responding cells, suggesting convergent selection of CD4+ responses to CMV and Gag. A correlation was observed between TCR oligoclonality and proviral oligoclonality within the same sorted populations. Bulk TCR analyses could not be limited to the rare CMV-responding cells that actually contained HIV-1 proviruses. Significantly lower TCRbeta richness was observed in CMV- and Gag-responding cells than in anti-CD3/anti-CD28-responding cells, and higher oligoclonality was observed in CMV-responding cells than in CD3/CD28-stimulated and Gag-responding cells.

Looking up the germline V gene yields CDR1 ENHRY and CDR2 SYGVKD. The cysteine opens and the phenylalanine closes a CDR3 of 13 amino acids. The retained sequence is limited to the CDR3, 39 bases, with the frame set at the first base. Trimming removed 4 bases from V and 5 bases from J, leaving 12 bases between the germline ends. As regards this clone: Its antigen remains unidentified. No qualities accompany the bases; no much larger clone lies one base away.

The immunoSEQ hsTCRB assay version 4, run in survey mode, was used to sequence TCRbeta repertoires from genomic DNA. For TCRbeta sequencing, genomic DNA was diluted to approximately 9.6 ng/uL, and up to about 1 ug was used per sample. The authors' analysis ran thus. TCRbeta data analysis was done in ImmunoSeq Analyzer 3.0, and diversity was calculated on productive nucleotide rearrangements. Lower-bound TCR diversity was estimated with the improved Chao index, and clonality with the Gini coefficient using the Immunarch R package. Different nucleotide rearrangements encoding the same CDR3beta amino acid sequence were treated as distinct clonotypes. Differential abundance analysis found TCRbeta sequences that were significantly enriched in antigen-responding cells compared with anti-CD3/anti-CD28-activated cells. GLIPH2 grouped TCRs by predicted peptide-MHC specificity, both within each participant and across combined participant data sets. This is the immuneACCESS table as TCRdb keeps it, with only in-frame sequences that have V and J called. A part of the clones is gone; compared with another copy, unresolved V genes explain less than half, and the rest is unexplained. From that table come the V and J calls and clone size; the DNA was used to work out D and trimming. A total of 35,000 to 55,000 clones appear in this sample, roughly nine tenths of them only once. The top ten constitute under 0.55% of the sample.

Explained via the paper, the treatment or condition label denotes: suppressive antiretroviral therapy. As a nonspecific positive control representing the CD4+ T cell repertoire, cells were stimulated with anti-CD3/anti-CD28 magnetic beads. CD4+ T cells that responded were sorted based on upregulation of both CD40 ligand and CD69. Participants were HIV-1-infected adults who started suppressive ART during chronic infection. For at least 4 years, participants had undetectable plasma HIV-1 RNA, below 50 copies/mL. To be included, participants needed a CD4+ T cell count above 400 cells/uL and a positive CMV serology. Before stimulation, PBMCs were isolated using density centrifugation and then depleted of CD8+ T cells. For around 18 hours, CD8-depleted PBMCs were stimulated with anti-CD28/CD49d costimulation, a CD40-blocking antibody, and enfuvirtide, which was added to prevent new infections. Cells were sorted on a Beckman Coulter MoFlo Legacy or XDP sorter, with propidium iodide excluding dead cells. Genomic DNA was extracted with the QIAamp DNA Mini Kit for samples above one million cells, otherwise with the Quick-DNA Microprep Kit.

This sequence originates from an adult woman with HIV who was CMV-seropositive. The receptor chain draws on TRBV10-3 and TRBJ2-7; the D gene is perhaps TRBD2, from 5 matching bases. The starting material was CD4+ T cells sorted from PBMCs after approximately 19-hour stimulation, obtained from a patient who received antiretroviral therapy. What the cell subset or site label conveys for this sample: CD40L+CD69+ CD4 T cells responding to anti-CD3/anti-CD28 beads, representing the overall repertoire. The CDR3 sequence is CAISVQRSNEQYF. The base sequence is TGTGCCATCAGTGTACAGCGGTCCAACGAGCAGTACTTC.